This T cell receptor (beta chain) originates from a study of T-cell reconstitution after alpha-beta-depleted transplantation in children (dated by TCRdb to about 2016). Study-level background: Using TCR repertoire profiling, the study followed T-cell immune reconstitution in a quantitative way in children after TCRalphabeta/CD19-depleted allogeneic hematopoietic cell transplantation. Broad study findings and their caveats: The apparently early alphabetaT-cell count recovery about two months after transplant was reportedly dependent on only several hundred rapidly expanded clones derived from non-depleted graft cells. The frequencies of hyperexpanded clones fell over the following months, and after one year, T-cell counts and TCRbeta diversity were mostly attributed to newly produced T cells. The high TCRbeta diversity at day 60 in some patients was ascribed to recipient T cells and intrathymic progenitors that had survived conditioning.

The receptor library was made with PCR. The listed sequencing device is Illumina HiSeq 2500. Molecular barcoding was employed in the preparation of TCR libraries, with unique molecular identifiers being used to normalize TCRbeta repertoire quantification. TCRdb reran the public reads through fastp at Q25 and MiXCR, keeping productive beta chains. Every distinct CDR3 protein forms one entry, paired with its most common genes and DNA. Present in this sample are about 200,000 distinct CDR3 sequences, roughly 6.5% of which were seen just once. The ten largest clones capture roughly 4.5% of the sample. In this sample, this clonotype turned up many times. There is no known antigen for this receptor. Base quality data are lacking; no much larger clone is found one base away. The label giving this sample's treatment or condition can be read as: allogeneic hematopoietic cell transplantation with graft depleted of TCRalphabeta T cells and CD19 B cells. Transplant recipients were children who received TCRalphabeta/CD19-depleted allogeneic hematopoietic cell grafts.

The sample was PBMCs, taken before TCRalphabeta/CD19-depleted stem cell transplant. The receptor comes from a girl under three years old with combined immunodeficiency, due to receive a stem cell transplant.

The sequenced DNA: TGTGCCAGCAAGGAATCGGCGGGAGAGGTCTACAATGAGCAGTTCTTC. Its protein reads: CASKESAGEVYNEQFF. The receptor chain draws on TRBV28 and TRBJ2-1; 7 of the junction bases match TRBD2. The V end gives up 7 bases and the J end 3 bases, leaving 12 bases in the junction not matched to a gene. Per the germline V gene, MDHEN is the CDR1 and SYDVKM is the CDR2. Its CDR3 holds 16 amino acids, cysteine through phenylalanine. Only the CDR3 part of the read is kept: 48 bases, read in frame from the first base. The entire variable domain, with the stretches around the CDR3 drawn from the reference TRBV28 and TRBJ2-1 proteins, is DVKVTQSSRYLVKRTGEKVFLECVQDMDHENMFWYRQDPGLGLRLIYFSYDVKMKEKGDIPEGYSVSREKKERFSLILESASTNQTSMYLCASKESAGEVYNEQFFGPGTRLTVL.